This T cell receptor (beta chain) was retrieved from a study of CD8+ T cells in alopecia areata. Looking at the study overall: The drug, tofacitinib, lasted 6 to 18 months, followed by 6 months off drug. Study-wide points: Normal skin contains resident alphabeta T cells, and these are also sequenced in scalp samples. Alopecia totalis/universalis scalp especially showed more expanded CD8+ clones than normal scalp.

From PBMCs, CD4+ and CD8+ T cells were sorted. As regards this clone: Its target is not known.

Extracted RNA was reverse transcribed, and the resulting cDNA served as sequencing template. Measured with immunoSEQ multiplex PCR; TCRdb has only the in-frame clones, and not every one. Among 120,000 to 150,000 clones listed, around 86% were seen once. The sequence came from a human donor with alopecia areata. The starting material was CD8+ T cells sorted from blood, obtained at week 0.

CDR3 sequence (DNA): TGTGCCAGCAGTACAGGGGGCGAACTCTATGGCTACACCTTC. It yields the protein CASSTGGELYGYTF. The V call is TRBV27, the J call TRBJ1-2; 9 bases match TRBD1. Germline CDR1 MNHEY, CDR2 SMNVEV (reference sequence). This CDR3 region has 14 residues. After removal of 5 bases from V and 4 bases from J, the junction contained 5 bases not matched to a gene.